This T cell receptor beta chain comes out of a study of blood T cell repertoires in COVID-19. The ends lost 0 bases at V and 7 bases at J; junction bases unmatched: 9. CDR1 and CDR2 (germline): SGHRS, YFSETQ. CDR3 length: 16 residues. As handled by the study authors: Counts of nucleated cells, estimated from reference gene primer amplification, were obtained. Assay used: immunoSEQ multiplex PCR; TCRdb lists only in-frame clones, some missing. That table gives V, J and clone size, and the DNA gave D and trimming. Of over 70,000 clones listed, more than 80% were seen once; the top ten hold over 4.5%. The source is a man at least 80 years old with acute or convalescent COVID-19. Sequences were obtained from peripheral blood. The gene calls are TRBV5-1 and TRBJ1-4, with 7 positions matching TRBD1. The DNA of the CDR3 is TGCGCCAGCAGCTTGGCCGGCACAGGGGACCTTGAAAAACTGTTTTTT. This encodes CASSLAGTGDLEKLFF.